This TCR beta chain was obtained from a study of blood T cell repertoires in COVID-19 (dated by TCRdb to 2019 to 2021). Regarding the research as a whole: Samples from collaborators originated in the United States, Italy and Spain and spanned both the acute and convalescent phases of COVID-19. The repertoires were released in a freely available public database meant as a resource for research on the immune response to SARS-CoV-2. The dataset comprised deeply sampled blood TCRbeta repertoires from subjects exposed to, actively infected with, or recovered from COVID-19. The samples were drawn from the first 160 participants of the ongoing ImmuneRACE study and from some 1,300 subjects provided by 6 global collaborators. Where available, HLA class I and class II types were obtained from metadata supplied by the sample provider rather than from assay-based typing. A de-identified subject ID, COVID-19 status, age in years and sex were almost always included in the sample metadata. The prospective study material was composed of cDNA or gDNA derived from T cells, B-cell-depleted T cells, or PBMCs.

Findings and caveats that apply to the study as a whole: Clinical and demographic metadata were provided uncurated, with the amount varying by source and participant.

TCRbeta CDR3 regions were amplified from genomic DNA using the immunoSEQ Assay, a bias-controlled multiplex PCR. In the paper's pipeline: Within the assay, amplification of reference gene primers was used to estimate how many nucleated cells each sample contained. To quantify the absolute abundance of each unique TCRbeta CDR3 rearrangement, sequence reads were collapsed and filtered. For each sample, productive Simpson clonality was calculated as the square root of Simpson's diversity index across productive rearrangements. TCRdb mirrors the immuneACCESS table, restricted to in-frame sequences. Some clones are absent from its copies; in checked studies, under half trace to an unresolved V gene, and the reason for the others is unknown. V and J calls and clone size are as listed in that table; D and trimming were resolved from the DNA. Present in this sample are 150,000 to 200,000 clones, roughly 90% of which were seen just once. 0.62% of the sample comes from the top ten.

Collaborating institutions collected whole blood in K2EDTA tubes following their own protocols. For TCRbeta analysis, collaborators shipped samples in one of three forms: frozen whole blood, isolated PBMCs, or DNA extracted from either of those sample types. Turning to this clone: This clone's antigen is unknown. No base qualities exist here, and no much larger clone lies one base off it.

The sequence was collected from a man aged 45 to 65 with acute or convalescent COVID-19. Sequencing was carried out using peripheral blood.

This receptor carries the CDR3 CASSQGTSGGDTQYF. The nucleotide sequence is given as TGTGCCAGCAGCCAAGGGACTAGCGGGGGAGATACGCAGTATTTT. This sequence uses TRBV14 and TRBJ2-3, with 13 junctional bases fitting TRBD2. After removal of 1 base from V and 5 bases from J, the junction retains 0 bases not matched to a gene. Reading from cysteine to phenylalanine, the CDR3 counts 15 amino acids. Left in the record is the CDR3 DNA by itself, 45 bases read in frame from the first base. The germline V gene supplies CDR1 SGHDN and CDR2 FVKESK.